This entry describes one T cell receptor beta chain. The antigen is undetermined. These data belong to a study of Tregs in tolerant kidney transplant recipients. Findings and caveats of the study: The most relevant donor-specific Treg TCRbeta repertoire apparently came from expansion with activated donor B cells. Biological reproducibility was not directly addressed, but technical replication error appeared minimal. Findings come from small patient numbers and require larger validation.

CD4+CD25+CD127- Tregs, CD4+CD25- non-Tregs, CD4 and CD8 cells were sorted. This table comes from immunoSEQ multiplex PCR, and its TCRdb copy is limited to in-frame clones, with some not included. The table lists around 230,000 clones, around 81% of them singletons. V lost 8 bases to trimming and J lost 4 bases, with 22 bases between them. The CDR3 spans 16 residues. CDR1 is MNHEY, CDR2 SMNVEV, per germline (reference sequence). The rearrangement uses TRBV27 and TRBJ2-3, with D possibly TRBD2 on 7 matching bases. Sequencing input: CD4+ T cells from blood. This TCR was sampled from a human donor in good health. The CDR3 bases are TGTGCCAGCCTGTCCAGGGATGGAGGGGGGGCAGATACGCAGTATTTT. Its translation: CASLSRDGGGADTQYF.